This TCR beta chain was documented in a study of T cell clonality in common variable immunodeficiency. Study-level points and caveats: TCRbeta clonality was increased in CVID versus healthy controls. In common variable immunodeficiency, TCR beta chains reportedly carried fewer deletions and N-nucleotide insertions.

J gave up 8 bases and V 4 bases, and 6 bases lay outside the gene matches. CDR1 and CDR2 (germline): SEHNR, FQNEAQ (reference sequence). CDR3 length: 14 residues. This clone was seen a handful of times. Its target is not known. The read halts 3 residues ahead of the CDR3 end, with the missing end drawn from the germline J gene. Sequencing input was equivalent genomic DNA from CVID and controls. Data came from immunoSEQ multiplex PCR; TCRdb stores just in-frame clones and leaves some out. Sampling found 15,000 to 20,000 clones, none seen once. Blood came from CVID subjects not ill and not taking immunomodulatory or immunosuppressive medication.

The source material was peripheral blood mononuclear cells. The chain couples TRBV7-9 to TRBJ1-4; 8 nucleotides line up with TRBD1. This receptor was taken from a human donor with common variable immunodeficiency. Partial CDR3 DNA: TGTGCCAGCAGCTACGGACAGGGCGACGAAAAA. Its protein product is CASSYGQGDEK. The full CDR3 reads CASSYGQGDEKLFF.